Below are 28 T cell receptor beta chains sequenced from a single sample in a study of lymphopenia after photon versus proton radiotherapy. Clones were sequenced by immunoSEQ multiplex PCR, and TCRdb holds only the in-frame ones, with some missing. The data contain more than 70,000 clones, around 80% of them singletons. The sequencing here drew on peripheral blood, taken from a patient treated with proton-based radiotherapy. The receptors derive from a man in his 60s with pancreatic cancer.

The chain employs TRBV19 and TRBJ2-5; TRBD2 matches at 7 bases. Germline-derived CDR1 and CDR2 are LNHDA and SQIVND (reference sequence). This CDR3 has 13 amino acids. Losses at the gene ends were 8 bases for V and 0 bases for J; bases not matched to a gene: 3. The CDR3 DNA is TGTGCCAGTGGGACTAACCACCAAGAGACCCAGTACTTC. Protein sequence: CASGTNHQETQYF.

For this clone: Given a much more abundant clone one base away, this may be a read error. This sample also contains other DNA sequences that code for the same CDR3. The CDR3 loop reads CSVRTGGNTEAFF. In DNA form, the CDR3 reads TGCAGCGTTCGGACAGGGGGCAACACTGAAGCTTTCTTT. The chain uses TRBV29-1 and TRBJ1-1; 11 nucleotides match TRBD1. Germline V gene data show CDR1 as SQVTM and CDR2 as ANQGSEA. J gave up 2 bases and V 5 bases, and 1 base lay outside the gene matches. CDR3 size: 13 residues. Filled out from reference TRBV29-1 and TRBJ1-1, the complete variable domain reads SAVISQKPSRDICQRGTSLTIQCQVDSQVTMMFWYRQQPGQSLTLIATANQGSEATYESGFVIDKFPISRPNLTFSTLTVSNMSPEDSSIYLCSVRTGGNTEAFFGQGTRLTVV.

This chain uses TRBV7-8 with TRBJ2-2; 7 bases align to TRBD2. The CDR3 covers 18 residues. Germline values: CDR1 SGHVS, CDR2 FQNEAQ. The trim removed 1 base at V and 3 bases at J, leaving 11 bases unmatched. The CDR3 DNA reads as TGTGCCAGCAGCTTAGGGACTAGACCTCGCGGCGACACCGGGGAGCTGTTTTTT. Amino acid sequence: CASSLGTRPRGDTGELFF.

The CDR3, as DNA: TGTGCCAGCAGTGGGGGGCCCAGCGGGACCTACAATGAGCAGTTCTTC. Translation: CASSGGPSGTYNEQFF. The gene calls are TRBV2 and TRBJ2-1, with D possibly matching TRBD2 (7 bases). The length of the CDR3 is 16 residues. Trimming removed 4 bases at V and 2 bases at J, with 15 bases between. Germline V gene data show CDR1 as SNHLY and CDR2 as FYNNEI.

The chain uses TRBV7-2 and TRBJ1-5, with D possibly being TRBD1 (6 bases). CDR1 is SGHTA and CDR2 is FQGNSA in the germline V gene. This CDR3 region has 15 residues. V lost 1 base, J lost 4 bases, and 11 bases lay in between. CDR3 sequence reads: CASSLDTGSNQPQHF. In DNA, the CDR3 is TGTGCCAGCAGCTTAGATACAGGGAGTAATCAGCCCCAGCATTTT.

V is TRBV28 and J is TRBJ2-1; TRBD1 is a possible D gene (5 bases). The germline V gene has CDR1 MDHEN and CDR2 SYDVKM. Trimming took 7 bases from V and 8 from J, leaving 15 bases between them. This CDR3 has 13 amino acids. The CDR3 is CASTELGPHEQFF. DNA for the CDR3: TGTGCCAGCACCGAACTGGGGCCCCATGAGCAGTTCTTC.

The rearrangement links TRBV9 to TRBJ2-3, with 9 bases aligning to TRBD1. V lost 3 bases to trimming and J lost 4 bases; unmatched junction nucleotides: 9. CDR1 and CDR2 (germline): SGDLS, YYNGEE. The CDR3 is 16 residues long. CDR3 amino acids: CASSGRTGVVADTQYF. CDR3 DNA sequence: TGTGCCAGCAGCGGGCGGACAGGGGTTGTGGCAGATACGCAGTATTTT. The full variable domain, its missing parts supplied by reference TRBV9 and TRBJ2-3, is DSGVTQTPKHLITATGQRVTLRCSPRSGDLSVYWYQQSLDQGLQFLIQYYNGEERAKGNILERFSAQQFPDLHSELNLSSLELGDSALYFCASSGRTGVVADTQYFGPGTRLTVL.

This clone was observed a single time. The genes are TRBV11-3 and TRBJ2-3; D not resolved. This CDR3 comprises 12 residues. V was trimmed by 1 base and J by 6 bases, leaving 5 bases between them. Germline V lookup: CDR1 SGHNT, CDR2 YENEEA. The CDR3 region is CASSLVSDTQYF. The DNA for the CDR3 is TGTGCCAGCAGCTTAGTATCCGATACGCAGTATTTT. Full variable domain (outside the CDR3, taken from reference TRBV11-3 and TRBJ2-3): EAGVVQSPRYKIIEKKQPVAFWCNPISGHNTLYWYLQNLGQGPELLIRYENEEAVDDSQLPKDRFSAERLKGVDSTLKIQPAELGDSAVYLCASSLVSDTQYFGPGTRLTVL.

This sequence joins TRBV15 and TRBJ2-7; unclear D gene. Trimming stripped 0 bases from V and 0 bases from J, with 12 bases between. The germline gives CDR1 LNHNV, CDR2 YYDKDF (reference sequence). CDR3 length equals 16 residues. The CDR3 DNA reads as TGTGCCACCAGCAGAGATCTTAGGCCGGTCTCCTACGAGCAGTACTTC. This sequence encodes CATSRDLRPVSYEQYF.

V and J are TRBV11-3 and TRBJ2-7, with D perhaps matching TRBD2 (6 bases). The CDR3 consists of 12 residues. The V and J ends lost 5 bases and 11 bases respectively, with 16 bases between them. Germline CDR1 SGHNT, CDR2 YENEEA. The CDR3 sequence is CASSGRDFGEYF. The CDR3, as DNA: TGTGCCAGCAGCGGGCGGGACTTTGGGGAGTACTTC.

The chain employs TRBV11-3 and TRBJ2-7; D is undetermined. The CDR3 extends over 12 amino acids. Trimming removed 1 base at V and 5 bases at J, with 6 bases between. In germline, CDR1 is SGHNT, CDR2 YENEEA. The CDR3: CASSLVSNEQYF. CDR3 coding DNA: TGTGCCAGCAGCTTAGTATCGAACGAGCAGTACTTC.

To note about this clone: One end of the junction is discordant with germline, which a read error may explain. The chain couples TRBV7-7 to TRBJ2-1; D might be TRBD1 or TRBD2, each matching 5 bases. The germline CDR1 and CDR2 sequences are SSHAT and FNYEAQ (reference sequence). The CDR3 totals 13 residues. The CDR3 DNA reads TGTGCTAGCAGCCCCGGCGGGCCAAGGGGGCAGTTCTTC. Translating gives CASSPGGPRGQFF. The whole variable domain, remainder taken from reference TRBV7-7 and TRBJ2-1, is GAGVSQSPRYKVTKRGQDVTLRCDPISSHATLYWYQQALGQGPEFLTYFNYEAQPDKSGLPSDRFSAERPEGSISTLTIQRTEQRDSAMYRCASSPGGPRGQFFGPGTRLTVL.

The rearrangement uses TRBV28 and TRBJ1-4; 7 positions agree with TRBD1. The V and J ends lost 7 bases and 6 bases, in that order; junction bases with no gene match: 11. The CDR3 extends over 15 amino acids. Looked up from germline, CDR1 is MDHEN and CDR2 is SYDVKM. CDR3 nucleotides: TGTGCCAGCATTGATGGACAGGTCCCCTATGAAAAACTGTTTTTT. Amino acid sequence: CASIDGQVPYEKLFF.

This clone has just a few counts. The rearrangement links TRBV19 to TRBJ2-5; 14 nucleotides align to TRBD2. The length of the CDR3 is 15 residues. The J segment lost 5 bases and the V segment lost 5 bases, leaving 4 bases of the junction unmatched. Germline values: CDR1 LNHDA, CDR2 SQIVND (reference sequence). This CDR3 reads CASSSRLAGGETQYF. The CDR3 DNA follows: TGTGCCAGTAGTTCCCGACTAGCGGGAGGGGAGACCCAGTACTTC.

The rearrangement uses TRBV18 and TRBJ1-2; weak D call: TRBD1 (6 bases). This CDR3 is built from 12 residues. Trimming took 5 bases from V and 6 from J, leaving 10 bases between them. Germline V lookup: CDR1 KGHSH, CDR2 LQKENI. The CDR3 bases are TGTGCCAGCTCAAACGACAGGAATGGCTACACCTTC. It is translated as CASSNDRNGYTF.

This chain uses TRBV14 with TRBJ2-7, with D possibly matching TRBD2 (5 bases). The ends were cut back, 0 bases at V and 8 bases at J, with 17 bases in the middle. The CDR3 runs to 15 residues. From germline, CDR1 is SGHDN and CDR2 FVKESK. DNA of the CDR3: TGTGCCAGCAGCCAAGAAAGCGGAGACCTTACGCAGCAGTACTTC. Translated: CASSQESGDLTQQYF.

The chain employs TRBV27 and TRBJ2-7; TRBD2 might be the D (6 bases). CDR1 and CDR2 from the germline V gene are MNHEY and SMNVEV (reference sequence). The CDR3 contains 14 residues. Trimming left V 2 bases short and J 0 bases short, with 8 bases between. This chain's CDR3 is CASSLRRDSYEQYF. The CDR3 bases are TGTGCCAGCAGTTTAAGGCGGGACTCCTACGAGCAGTACTTC.

The CDR3 nucleotides are TGTGCCAGCTCACAGAGCGGGAGAAACGGGGAGCTGTTTTTT. It yields the protein CASSQSGRNGELFF. The J gene is TRBJ2-2, the V gene TRBV18; 8 bases line up with TRBD2. The germline V gene has CDR1 KGHSH and CDR2 LQKENI. This CDR3 is built from 14 residues. V lost 4 bases to trimming and J lost 7 bases; unmatched junction nucleotides: 5.

The genes are TRBV11-2 and TRBJ2-7; 10 positions match TRBD2. The CDR3 has 14 residues. J gave up 4 bases and V 5 bases, and 5 bases lay outside the gene matches. Germline V gives CDR1 SGHAT, CDR2 FQNNGV. The CDR3 region has the DNA TGTGCCAGCAGCCCTAGCGGGAGACTTTACGAGCAGTACTTC. The encoded protein is CASSPSGRLYEQYF.

A single count supports this clone. V usage is TRBV6-6 and J usage is TRBJ2-1; D is ambiguous. Germline V gene sequence: CDR1 MNHNY, CDR2 SVGAGI (reference sequence). V was shortened by 2 bases and J by 5 bases, with 7 bases between the two germline ends. This CDR3 region has 13 residues. CDR3 nucleotide sequence: TGTGCCAGCAGTTACGTTGGGCACAATGAGCAGTTCTTC. Residues: CASSYVGHNEQFF.

The chain combines TRBV30 with TRBJ2-5, with D perhaps matching TRBD1 or TRBD2 (5 bases each). Between the trimmed V and J ends, which lost 4 bases and 7 bases, there was a span of 10 bases. CDR3 size: 11 residues. In germline, CDR1 is GTSNPN, CDR2 SVGIG (reference sequence). CDR3 DNA: TGTGCCTGGATGGGGGTAGGGACCCAGTACTTC. It encodes CAWMGVGTQYF.

The chain combines TRBV7-2 with TRBJ2-2; D uncertain. The germline V and J ends were trimmed by 2 bases and 2 bases, with 0 bases remaining between them. The CDR3 has 12 amino acids. The germline V gene has CDR1 SGHTA and CDR2 FQGNSA. Written as DNA, the CDR3 is TGTGCCAGCAGCTTAAACACCGGGGAGCTGTTTTTT. Residues: CASSLNTGELFF.

As regards this clone: Within the sample, other DNA sequences also encode this same CDR3. The chain links TRBV30 to TRBJ1-4, with 8 nucleotides matching TRBD1. The V and J ends lost 0 bases and 10 bases, in that order; junction bases with no gene match: 13. Germline CDR1 and CDR2: GTSNPN and SVGIG (reference sequence). The CDR3 loop spans 16 amino acids. The CDR3, as DNA: TGTGCCTGGAGTGTATCGGGACAGGCCGGTGGGGGAAAACTGTTTTTT. This codes for CAWSVSGQAGGGKLFF.

This clone was picked up a small number of times. The chain links TRBV30 to TRBJ1-2; 10 nucleotides match TRBD1. In germline, CDR1 is GTSNPN, CDR2 SVGIG (reference sequence). The CDR3 is 15 amino acids. J gave up 2 bases and V 4 bases, and 7 bases lay outside the gene matches. For the CDR3, the DNA is TGTGCCTGGATCGTGGGGACAGGGGACAACTATGGCTACACCTTC. Translating gives CAWIVGTGDNYGYTF.

The chain has TRBV5-5 and TRBJ1-5, with unresolved D. With 4 bases removed from V and 4 bases from J, the gap between germline ends came to 15 bases. Looked up from germline, CDR1 is SGHKS and CDR2 is YYEKEE (reference sequence). The CDR3 is 15 amino acids. CDR3 protein: CASSVNVGGNQPQHF. The DNA of the CDR3 is TGTGCCAGCAGCGTAAACGTCGGAGGTAATCAGCCCCAGCATTTT.

V usage is TRBV7-2 and J usage is TRBJ1-2; the match to TRBD1 covers 7 bases. The trim removed 1 base at V and 2 bases at J, leaving 4 bases unmatched. The CDR3 covers 15 residues. Germline V gene lookup returns CDR1 SGHTA and CDR2 FQGNSA. CDR3 nucleotides: TGTGCCAGCAGCTTAGTCGAGACAGGGAACTATGGCTACACCTTC. Its translation: CASSLVETGNYGYTF.

This clone was detected only once. Other DNA sequences in this specimen translate into the identical CDR3. V is TRBV6-6 and J is TRBJ2-7, with 9 bases lining up with TRBD1. Germline loops: CDR1 MNHNY, CDR2 SVGAGI (reference sequence). J was trimmed by 2 bases and V by 6 bases; bases with no gene match: 5. CDR3 size: 14 residues. CDR3 nucleotides: TGTGCCAGCAGCTCGCGACAGGGGGCCTACGAGCAGTACTTC. Translated: CASSSRQGAYEQYF.

V gene TRBV7-6 combines with J gene TRBJ2-2; 9 bases are a match to TRBD2. V trimming: 1 base; J trimming: 1 base; junction bases outside the gene matches: 1. The CDR3 has 16 amino acids. CDR1 and CDR2 (germline): SGHVS, FNYEAQ. The CDR3: CASSLGGRGNTGELFF. The CDR3 DNA sequence: TGTGCCAGCAGCTTAGGCGGGAGGGGGAACACCGGGGAGCTGTTTTTT.